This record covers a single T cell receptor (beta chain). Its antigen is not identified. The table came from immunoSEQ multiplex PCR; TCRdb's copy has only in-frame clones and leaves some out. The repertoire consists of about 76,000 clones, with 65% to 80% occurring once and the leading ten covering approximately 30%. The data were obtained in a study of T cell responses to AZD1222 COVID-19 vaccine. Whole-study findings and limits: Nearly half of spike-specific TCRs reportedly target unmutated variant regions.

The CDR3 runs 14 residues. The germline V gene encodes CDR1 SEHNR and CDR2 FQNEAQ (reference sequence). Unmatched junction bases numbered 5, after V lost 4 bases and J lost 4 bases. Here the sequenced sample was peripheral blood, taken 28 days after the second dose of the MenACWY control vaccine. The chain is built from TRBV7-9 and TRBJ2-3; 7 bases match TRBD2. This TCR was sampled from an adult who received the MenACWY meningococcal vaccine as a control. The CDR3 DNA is TGTGCCAGCAGCTCGACTAGCCGCGCAGATACGCAGTATTTT. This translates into CASSSTSRADTQYF.